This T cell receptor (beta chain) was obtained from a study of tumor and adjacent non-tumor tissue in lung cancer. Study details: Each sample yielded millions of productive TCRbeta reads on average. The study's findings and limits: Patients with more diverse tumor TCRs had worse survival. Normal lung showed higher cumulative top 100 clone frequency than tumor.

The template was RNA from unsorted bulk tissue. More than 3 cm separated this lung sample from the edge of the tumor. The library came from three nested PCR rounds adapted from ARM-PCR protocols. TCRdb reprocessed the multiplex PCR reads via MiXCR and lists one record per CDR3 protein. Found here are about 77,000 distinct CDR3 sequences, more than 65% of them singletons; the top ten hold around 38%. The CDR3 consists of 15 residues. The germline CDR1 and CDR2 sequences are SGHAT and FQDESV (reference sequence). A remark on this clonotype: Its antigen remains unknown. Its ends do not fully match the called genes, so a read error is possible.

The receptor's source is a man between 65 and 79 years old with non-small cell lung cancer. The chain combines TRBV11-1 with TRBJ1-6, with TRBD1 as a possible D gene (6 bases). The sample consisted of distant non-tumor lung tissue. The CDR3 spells CASSSGQPDNSALQF. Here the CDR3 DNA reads TGTGCCAGCAGCTCCGGACAGCCTGATAATTCAGCCCTCCAGTTT.